This T cell receptor beta chain originates from a study of shared clonotypes between healthy human individuals. The wider study: The cohort comprised a couple of women and a few men. Their ages spanned 18 to 49 years. Whole-study findings and limits: Few donors restricted represented genetic and exposure-history diversity.

This table comes from immunoSEQ multiplex PCR, and its TCRdb copy is limited to in-frame clones, with some not included. The sample consists of some 1 million clones, roughly 70% of them appearing once. CDR1 is ENHRY, CDR2 SYGVKD, per germline. CDR3 length: 18 residues. In the case of this clone: Its antigen is currently unknown.

Sample: memory CD4+ T cells sorted from blood. Noted subset: CD45RA-negative fraction. This receptor was taken from a man aged 18 to 35 in good health. This chain joins TRBV10-3 and TRBJ2-5; 11 positions match TRBD2. Matching the DNA end better, TRBJ2-7 makes the J call doubtful. The chain's CDR3 is CAISRTLGTSGSSYEQYF. The CDR3 nucleotides are TGTGCCATCAGTCGAACTTTAGGGACTAGCGGAAGCTCCTACGAGCAGTACTTC.